This paragraph covers one T cell receptor beta chain sequence. The antigen is unknown. Germline V gene sequence: CDR1 SNHLY, CDR2 FYNNEI. The CDR3 is 14 residues long. The germline V and J ends were trimmed by 3 bases and 9 bases, with 12 bases remaining between them. Here immunoSEQ multiplex PCR was the method, and the copy in TCRdb shows in-frame clones only, minus some. Of about 50,000 clones listed, over 65% were seen once; the top ten hold more than 1.1%. This sample was taken from a study of OX40 agonist ivuxolimab in advanced cancers. Across the whole study: Partial responses were observed in three patients, of whom one had hepatocellular carcinoma and two had cutaneous melanoma.

Whole-study findings and limits: Partial responders dosed at 0.1-3.0 mg/kg displayed clonal expansion ranking among the lowest. At 0.1 to 3.0 mg/kg, clonal expansion of CD4+ and CD8+ blood T cells had occurred by week 6.

This sequence joins TRBV2 and TRBJ1-6; the D gene is possibly TRBD1 (5 bases). The sample consisted of CD4+ or CD8+ T cells sorted from blood, taken in a trial of the OX40 agonist ivuxolimab. This sequence was found in an adult with an advanced solid tumor such as melanoma, head and neck, liver or kidney cancer. The CDR3 reads CASSDDGRGSPLHF. The CDR3 nucleotides read TGTGCCAGCAGTGACGATGGGAGGGGTTCACCCCTCCACTTT.